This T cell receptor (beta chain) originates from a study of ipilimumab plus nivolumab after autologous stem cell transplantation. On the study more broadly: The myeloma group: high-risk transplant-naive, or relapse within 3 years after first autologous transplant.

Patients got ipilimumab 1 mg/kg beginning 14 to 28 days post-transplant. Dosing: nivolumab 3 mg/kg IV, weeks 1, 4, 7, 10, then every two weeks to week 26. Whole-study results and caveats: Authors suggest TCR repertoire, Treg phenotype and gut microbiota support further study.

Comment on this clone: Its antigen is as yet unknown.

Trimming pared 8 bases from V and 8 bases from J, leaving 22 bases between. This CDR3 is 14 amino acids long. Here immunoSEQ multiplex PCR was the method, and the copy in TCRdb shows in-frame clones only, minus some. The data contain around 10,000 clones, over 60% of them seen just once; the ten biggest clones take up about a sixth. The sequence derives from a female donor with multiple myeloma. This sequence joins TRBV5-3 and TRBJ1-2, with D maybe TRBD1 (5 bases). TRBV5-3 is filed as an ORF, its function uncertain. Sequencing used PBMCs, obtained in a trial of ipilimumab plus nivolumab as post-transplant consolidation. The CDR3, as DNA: TGTGCCAGCAGCCCCGGCGGCGACAGATCGGGCTACACCTTC. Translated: CASSPGGDRSGYTF.